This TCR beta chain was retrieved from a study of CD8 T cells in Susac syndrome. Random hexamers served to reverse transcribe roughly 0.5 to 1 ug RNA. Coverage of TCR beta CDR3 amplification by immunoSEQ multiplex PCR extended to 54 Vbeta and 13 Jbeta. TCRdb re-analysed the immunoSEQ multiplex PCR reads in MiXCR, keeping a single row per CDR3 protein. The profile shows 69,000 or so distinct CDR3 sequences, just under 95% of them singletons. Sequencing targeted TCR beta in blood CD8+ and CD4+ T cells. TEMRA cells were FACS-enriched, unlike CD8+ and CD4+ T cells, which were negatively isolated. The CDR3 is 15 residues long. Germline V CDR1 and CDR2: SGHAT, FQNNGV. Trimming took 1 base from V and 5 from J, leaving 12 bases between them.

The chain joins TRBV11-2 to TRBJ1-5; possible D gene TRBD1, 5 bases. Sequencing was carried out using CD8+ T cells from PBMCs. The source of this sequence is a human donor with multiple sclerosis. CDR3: CASSLGSWGYQPQHF. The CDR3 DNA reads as TGTGCCAGCAGCTTAGGCTCATGGGGCTATCAGCCCCAGCATTTT.